This T cell receptor (beta chain) was sequenced in a study of cytomegalovirus exposure and HLA in healthy donors. The study's findings and limits: As a later analysis showed, several of the most significant clusters appeared to be linked to common viral pathogens. TCR beta V segments were, for the most part, productive about 87% or about 30% of the time in an earlier analysis. Available immune exposure information covered CMV serostatus only.

13 Jbeta primers and 60 Vbeta primers were used for the PCR. Method: immunoSEQ multiplex PCR; TCRdb's copy keeps in-frame clones and lacks some. Its listing shows 45,000 to 55,000 clones. CDR1 is SGHTA and CDR2 is FQGNSA in the germline V gene. The V and J ends lost 6 bases and 2 bases respectively, with 14 bases between them. The CDR3 consists of 14 residues. On this clone itself: What it binds is not known.

The receptor was derived from a woman aged 45 to 65 in good health and CMV-seropositive. V usage is TRBV7-2 and J usage is TRBJ2-7; D may be TRBD2 (5 bases). Sequenced material: PBMCs. Here the CDR3 reads CASSPREPPYEQYF. In DNA, the CDR3 is TGTGCCAGCAGTCCTAGGGAGCCACCCTACGAGCAGTACTTC.